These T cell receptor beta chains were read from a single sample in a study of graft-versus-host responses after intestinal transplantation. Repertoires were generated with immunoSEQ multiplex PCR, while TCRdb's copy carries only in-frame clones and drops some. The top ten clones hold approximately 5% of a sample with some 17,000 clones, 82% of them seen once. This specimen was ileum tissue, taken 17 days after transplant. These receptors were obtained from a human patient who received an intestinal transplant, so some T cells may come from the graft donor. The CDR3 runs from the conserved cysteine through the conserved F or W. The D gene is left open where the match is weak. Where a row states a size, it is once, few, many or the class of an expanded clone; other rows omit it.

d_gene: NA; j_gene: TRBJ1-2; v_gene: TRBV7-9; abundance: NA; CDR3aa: CASSLSSNYGYTF; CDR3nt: TGTGCCAGCAGCTTGTCTTCTAACTATGGCTACACCTTC
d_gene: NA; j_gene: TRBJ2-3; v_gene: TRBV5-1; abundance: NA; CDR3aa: CASQQGRGGDTQYF; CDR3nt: TGCGCCAGCCAACAGGGAAGGGGGGGAGATACGCAGTATTTT
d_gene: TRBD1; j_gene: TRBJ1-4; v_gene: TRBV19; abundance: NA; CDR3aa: CASSITSGTGGEKLFF; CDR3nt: TGTGCCAGTAGTATAACCTCCGGGACAGGGGGTGAAAAACTGTTTTTT
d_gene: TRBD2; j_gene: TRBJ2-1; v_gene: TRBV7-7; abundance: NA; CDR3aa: CASSLSSGVSYNEQFF; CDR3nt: TGTGCCAGCAGCTTAAGTAGCGGGGTTTCCTACAATGAGCAGTTCTTC
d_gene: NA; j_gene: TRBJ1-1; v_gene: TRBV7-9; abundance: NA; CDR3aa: CASSLMGKDTEAFF; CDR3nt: TGTGCCAGCAGCTTAATGGGGAAAGACACTGAAGCTTTCTTT
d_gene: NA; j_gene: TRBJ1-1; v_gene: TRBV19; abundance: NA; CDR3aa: CAPVGRVNTEAFF; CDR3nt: TGTGCCCCCGTTGGGAGGGTAAACACTGAAGCTTTCTTT
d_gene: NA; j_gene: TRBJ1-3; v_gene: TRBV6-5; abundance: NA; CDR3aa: CASIPSWGNTIYF; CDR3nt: TGTGCCAGCATTCCGTCGTGGGGAAACACCATATATTTT
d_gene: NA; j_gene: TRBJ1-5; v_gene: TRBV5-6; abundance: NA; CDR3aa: CASSLFRAGQPQHF; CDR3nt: TGTGCCAGCAGCTTGTTCCGGGCGGGACAGCCCCAGCATTTT
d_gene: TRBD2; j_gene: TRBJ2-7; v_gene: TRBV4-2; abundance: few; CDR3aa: CASSQDTSGSYEQYF; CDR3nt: TGTGCCAGCAGCCAAGATACTAGCGGCTCCTACGAGCAGTACTTC
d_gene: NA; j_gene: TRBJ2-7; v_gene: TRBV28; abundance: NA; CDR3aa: CASSFRGPSYEQYF; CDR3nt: TGTGCCAGCAGTTTTCGCGGGCCCTCCTACGAGCAGTACTTC
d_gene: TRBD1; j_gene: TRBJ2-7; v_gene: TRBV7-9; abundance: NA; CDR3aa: CASSGQTGKRYEQYF; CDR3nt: TGTGCCAGCAGCGGCCAGACAGGGAAGAGGTACGAGCAGTACTTC
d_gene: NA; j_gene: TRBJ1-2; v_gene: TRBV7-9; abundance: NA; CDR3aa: CAWTAMRRSYGYTF; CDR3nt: TGTGCCTGGACCGCGATGAGACGGTCATATGGCTACACCTTC
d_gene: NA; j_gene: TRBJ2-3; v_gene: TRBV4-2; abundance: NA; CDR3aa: CASSQVGWVTDTQYF; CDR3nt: TGTGCCAGCAGCCAGGTAGGCTGGGTCACAGATACGCAGTATTTT
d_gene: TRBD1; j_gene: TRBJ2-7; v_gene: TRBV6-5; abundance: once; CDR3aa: CASSYVTGYYEQYF; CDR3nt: TGTGCCAGCAGTTACGTGACAGGGTACTACGAGCAGTACTTC
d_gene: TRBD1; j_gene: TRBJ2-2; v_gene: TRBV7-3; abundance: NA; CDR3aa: CASSLTGGMVWTGELFF; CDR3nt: TGTGCCAGCAGCTTAACAGGGGGCATGGTATGGACCGGGGAGCTGTTTTTT
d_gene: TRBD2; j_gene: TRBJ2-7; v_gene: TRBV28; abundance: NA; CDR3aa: CASSLSGTRSGSYEQYF; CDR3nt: TGTGCCAGCAGTTTAAGCGGGACTAGGTCCGGGTCCTACGAGCAGTACTTC
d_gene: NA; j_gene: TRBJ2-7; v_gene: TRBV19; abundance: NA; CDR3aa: CASSIIGGYEQYF; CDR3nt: TGTGCCAGTAGTATTATAGGCGGGTACGAGCAGTACTTC
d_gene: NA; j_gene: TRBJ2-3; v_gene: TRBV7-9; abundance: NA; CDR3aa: CASSLGLGLSSYTQYF; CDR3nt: TGTGCCAGCAGCTTAGGCCTTGGGCTATCCTCCTATACGCAGTATTTT
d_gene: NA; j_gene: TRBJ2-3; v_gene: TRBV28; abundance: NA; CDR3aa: CASSLSLRPDTQYF; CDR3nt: TGTGCCAGCAGTCTCTCCCTTAGGCCAGATACGCAGTATTTT
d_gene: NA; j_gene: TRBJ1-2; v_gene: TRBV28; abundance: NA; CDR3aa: CASSSHRANGYTF; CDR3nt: TGTGCCAGCAGTTCCCACCGGGCGAATGGCTACACCTTC
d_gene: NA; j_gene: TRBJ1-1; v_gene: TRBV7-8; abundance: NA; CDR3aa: CASSLGGTNTEAFF; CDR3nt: TGTGCCAGCAGCTTAGGGGGCACCAACACTGAAGCTTTCTTT
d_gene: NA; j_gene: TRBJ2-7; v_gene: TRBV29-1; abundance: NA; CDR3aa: CSVSGGSSYEQYF; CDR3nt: TGCAGCGTTTCGGGCGGAAGCTCCTACGAGCAGTACTTC
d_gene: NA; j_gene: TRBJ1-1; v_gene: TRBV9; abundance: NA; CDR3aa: CASSVVNRNTEAFF; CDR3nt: TGTGCCAGCAGCGTAGTAAACAGGAACACTGAAGCTTTCTTT
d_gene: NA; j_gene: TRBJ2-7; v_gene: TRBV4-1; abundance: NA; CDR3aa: CASVTSRQYF; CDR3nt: TGCGCCAGCGTTACTTCCAGGCAGTACTTC
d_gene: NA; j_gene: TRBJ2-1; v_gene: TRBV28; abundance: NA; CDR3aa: CASSLIGQFLDEQFF; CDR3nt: TGTGCCAGCAGTTTAATAGGACAGTTCTTGGATGAGCAGTTCTTC
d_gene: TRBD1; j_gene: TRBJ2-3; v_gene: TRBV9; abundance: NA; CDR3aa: CASSAQTGSFTDTQYF; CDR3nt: TGTGCCAGCAGCGCCCAGACAGGGTCCTTCACGGATACGCAGTATTTT
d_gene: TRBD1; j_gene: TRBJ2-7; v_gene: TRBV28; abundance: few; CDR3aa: CASSAQAGTGSYEQYF; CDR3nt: TGTGCCAGCAGCGCGCAAGCCGGGACAGGCTCCTACGAGCAGTACTTC
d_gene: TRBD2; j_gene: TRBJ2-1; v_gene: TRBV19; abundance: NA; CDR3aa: CASSRTSGVSYNEQFF; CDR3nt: TGTGCCAGTAGTAGGACTAGCGGGGTCAGCTACAATGAGCAGTTCTTC
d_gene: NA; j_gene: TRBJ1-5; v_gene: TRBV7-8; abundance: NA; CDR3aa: CASSLAVTGSNQPQHF; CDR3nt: TGTGCCAGCAGCTTAGCAGTGACGGGGAGCAATCAGCCCCAGCATTTT
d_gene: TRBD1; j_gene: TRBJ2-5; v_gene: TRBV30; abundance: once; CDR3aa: CAWSRGQWETQYF; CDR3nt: TGTGCCTGGAGTAGGGGACAGTGGGAGACCCAGTACTTC
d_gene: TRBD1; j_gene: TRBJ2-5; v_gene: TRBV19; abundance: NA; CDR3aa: CASSMGQLETQYF; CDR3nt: TGTGCCAGTAGTATGGGACAGTTAGAGACCCAGTACTTC
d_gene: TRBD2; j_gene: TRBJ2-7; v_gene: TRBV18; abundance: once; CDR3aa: CASSGGSGGSSYEQYF; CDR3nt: TGTGCCAGCTCAGGGGGTAGCGGGGGGTCCTCCTACGAGCAGTACTTC
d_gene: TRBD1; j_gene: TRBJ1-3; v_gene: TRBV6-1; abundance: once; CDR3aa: CASGTGLSGNTIYF; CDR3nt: TGTGCCAGCGGGACAGGCCTCTCTGGAAACACCATATATTTT
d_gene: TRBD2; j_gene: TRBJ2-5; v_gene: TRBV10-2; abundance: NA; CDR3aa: CASSEGLAGGETQYF; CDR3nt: TGCGCCAGCAGTGAGGGGTTAGCGGGAGGAGAGACCCAGTACTTC
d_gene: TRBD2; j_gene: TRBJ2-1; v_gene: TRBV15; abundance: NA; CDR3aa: CATSRGGEEKAQFF; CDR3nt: TGTGCCACCAGCAGGGGAGGGGAGGAAAAGGCGCAGTTCTTC
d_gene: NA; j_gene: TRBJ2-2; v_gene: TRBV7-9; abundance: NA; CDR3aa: CASSLADTGELFF; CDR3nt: TGTGCCAGCAGCTTAGCCGACACCGGGGAGCTGTTTTTT
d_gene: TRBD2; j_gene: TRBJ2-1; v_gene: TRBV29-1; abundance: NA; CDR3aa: CSVEAAHAGGDNEQFF; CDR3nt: TGCAGCGTTGAAGCCGCTCACGCGGGAGGGGACAATGAGCAGTTCTTC
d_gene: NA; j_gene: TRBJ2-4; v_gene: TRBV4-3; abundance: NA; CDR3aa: CASSQELGPTDSTKNIQYF; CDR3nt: TGCGCCAGCAGCCAAGAATTGGGGCCCACCGACTCAACCAAAAACATTCAGTACTTC
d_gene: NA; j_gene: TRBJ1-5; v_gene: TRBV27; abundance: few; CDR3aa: CASSLSGNQPQHF; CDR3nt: TGTGCCAGCAGTTTATCAGGGAACCAGCCCCAGCATTTT
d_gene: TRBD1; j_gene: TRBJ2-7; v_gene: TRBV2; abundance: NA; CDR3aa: CAGSPGQGYYEQYF; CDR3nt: TGTGCCGGATCGCCGGGACAGGGGTACTACGAGCAGTACTTC
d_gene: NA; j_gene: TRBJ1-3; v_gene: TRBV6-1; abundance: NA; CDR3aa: CASTFTPVPGNTIYF; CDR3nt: TGTGCCAGCACCTTTACCCCAGTCCCGGGAAACACCATATATTTT
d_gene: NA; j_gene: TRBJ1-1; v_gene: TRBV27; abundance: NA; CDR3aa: CASSLLTANTEAFF; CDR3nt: TGTGCCAGCAGTCTTCTGACAGCGAACACTGAAGCTTTCTTT